This T cell receptor (beta chain) was identified during a study of cytomegalovirus exposure and HLA in healthy donors. Details on this clone: Its antigen is unidentified.

After removal of 1 base from V and 4 bases from J, the junction contained 3 bases not matched to a gene. CDR1 MDHEN and CDR2 SYDVKM come from the germline V gene. This CDR3 spans 15 amino acids. The PCR was carried out with 60 Vbeta primers and 13 Jbeta primers. Sequenced by immunoSEQ multiplex PCR; TCRdb stores in-frame clones only, minus some. Here the sample spans around 110,000 clones, about four fifths being singletons. Study-wide findings and caveats: The majority of CMV-associated TCR beta chains were reported as apparently HLA-restricted in a later analysis.

This clonotype was obtained from a woman in her 30s in good health and CMV-seronegative. This chain uses TRBV28 with TRBJ1-1; 10 nucleotides line up with TRBD1. Sequencing was done on a sample of PBMCs. The DNA for the CDR3 is TGTGCCAGCAGTTTATTTCGGACAGGGGGCACTGAAGCTTTCTTT. Translation gives CASSLFRTGGTEAFF.